The entry that follows covers one T cell receptor (beta chain) sequence. Here immunoSEQ multiplex PCR was the method, and the copy in TCRdb shows in-frame clones only, minus some. This table has about 300,000 clones, around 86% appearing once. Before being deemed recovered, Cohort 3 donors had two negative PCRs, clearance, or symptom resolution. The data derive from a study of blood T cell repertoires in COVID-19. In the study overall: From the United States, Italy and Spain came samples of acute and convalescent COVID-19.

J lost 2 bases, V lost 3 bases, and 7 bases had no gene match. The CDR3 runs to 16 residues. Germline V lookup: CDR1 MDHEN, CDR2 SYDVKM. This TCR was recovered from a woman aged 18 to 35 who had recovered from COVID-19. The V call is TRBV28, the J call TRBJ2-3; 8 bases fit TRBD1. Sequenced: PBMCs or T cells enriched from blood (not recorded which). DNA for the CDR3: TGTGCCAGCAGTTTGCATCAGGGGGCGAACACAGATACGCAGTATTTT. It translates to CASSLHQGANTDTQYF.